This T cell receptor (gamma chain) was recorded in a study of Vδ1+ human thymocytes. Study-level findings and limits: Thymic TRG and TRD repertoires appeared highly polyclonal, with Gaussian CDR3 length distributions.

Germline loops: CDR1 EGSTGY, CDR2 YDSYTSSV. The CDR3 loop spans 13 amino acids. Losses at the gene ends were 1 base for V and 4 bases for J; bases not matched to a gene: 4. Concerning this clone: Its specificity is not known.

Extracted RNA was reverse transcribed into cDNA. The CDR3 regions were amplified by multiplex PCR from V-gene primers to a constant-region primer. TCRdb processed the multiplex PCR reads again with the CATT caller. The sample records under 25,000 gamma-chain clones, 12% to 15% being singletons. The sample was Vdelta1+ gamma-delta thymocytes from the thymus. Subset reported: FACS-sorted CD3+ TCRalphabeta- TCRVdelta1+ TCRVdelta2- thymocytes. This receptor was taken from a child younger than two who had congenital heart surgery. The gene calls are TRGV4 and TRGJ1 or TRGJ2. This chain's CDR3 is CATWDGNYYKKLF. The CDR3 nucleotides are TGTGCCACCTGGGATGGTAACTATTATAAGAAACTCTTT.